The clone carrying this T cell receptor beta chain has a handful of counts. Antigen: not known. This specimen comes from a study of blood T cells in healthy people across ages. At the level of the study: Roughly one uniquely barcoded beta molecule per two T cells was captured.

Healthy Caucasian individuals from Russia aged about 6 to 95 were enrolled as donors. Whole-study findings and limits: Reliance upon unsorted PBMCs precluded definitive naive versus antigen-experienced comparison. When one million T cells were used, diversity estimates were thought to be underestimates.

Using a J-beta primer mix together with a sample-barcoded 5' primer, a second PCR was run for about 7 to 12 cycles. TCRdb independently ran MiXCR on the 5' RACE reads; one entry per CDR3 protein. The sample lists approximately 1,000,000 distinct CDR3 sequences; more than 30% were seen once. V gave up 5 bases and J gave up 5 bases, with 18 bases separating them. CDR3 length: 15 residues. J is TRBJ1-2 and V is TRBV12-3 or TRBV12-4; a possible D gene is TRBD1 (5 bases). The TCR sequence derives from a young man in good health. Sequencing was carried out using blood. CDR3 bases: TGTGCCAGCAGTCCCGCCGGCAGGGATGGGTATGGCTACACCTTC. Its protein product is CASSPAGRDGYGYTF.